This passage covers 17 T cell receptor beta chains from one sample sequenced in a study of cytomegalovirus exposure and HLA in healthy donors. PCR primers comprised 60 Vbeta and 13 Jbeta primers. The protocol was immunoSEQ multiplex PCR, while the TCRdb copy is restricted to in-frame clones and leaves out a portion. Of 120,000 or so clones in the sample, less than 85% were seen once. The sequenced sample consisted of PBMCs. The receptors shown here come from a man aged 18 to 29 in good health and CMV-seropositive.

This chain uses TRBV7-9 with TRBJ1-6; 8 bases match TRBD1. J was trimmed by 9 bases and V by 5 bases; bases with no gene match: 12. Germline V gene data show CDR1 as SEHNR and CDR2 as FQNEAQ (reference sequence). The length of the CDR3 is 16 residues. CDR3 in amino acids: CASSPRTGRSGSPLHF. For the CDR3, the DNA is TGTGCCAGCAGCCCTCGGACAGGGAGGTCTGGTTCACCCCTCCACTTT.

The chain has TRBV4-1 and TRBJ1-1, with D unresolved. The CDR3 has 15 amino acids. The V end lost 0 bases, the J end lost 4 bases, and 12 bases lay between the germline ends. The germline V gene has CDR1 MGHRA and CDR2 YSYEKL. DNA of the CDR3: TGCGCCAGCAGCCAAGAAAACAGCCTTGCCACTGAAGCTTTCTTT. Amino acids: CASSQENSLATEAFF.

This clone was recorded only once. The chain's CDR3 is CASSLEADTYEQYF. DNA for the CDR3: TGTGCCAGCAGCTTGGAGGCCGATACCTACGAGCAGTACTTC. The J gene is TRBJ2-7, the V gene TRBV11-2; possibly TRBD2 for D (5 bases). Germline CDR1 and CDR2: SGHAT and FQNNGV. V lost 3 bases, J lost 2 bases, and 11 bases lay in between. The CDR3 spans 14 residues.

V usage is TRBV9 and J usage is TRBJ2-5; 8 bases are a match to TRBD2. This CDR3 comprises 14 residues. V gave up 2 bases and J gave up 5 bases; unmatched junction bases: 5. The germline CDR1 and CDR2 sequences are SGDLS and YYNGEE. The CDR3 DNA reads TGTGCCAGCAGCGTCGGACTAGCAATTGAGACCCAGTACTTC. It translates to CASSVGLAIETQYF.

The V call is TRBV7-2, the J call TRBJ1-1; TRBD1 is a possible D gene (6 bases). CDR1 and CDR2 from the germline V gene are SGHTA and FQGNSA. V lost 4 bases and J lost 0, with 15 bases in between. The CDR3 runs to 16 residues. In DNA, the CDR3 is TGTGCCAGCAGCTCCTATGGACAGACCTTGAACACTGAAGCTTTCTTT. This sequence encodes CASSSYGQTLNTEAFF.

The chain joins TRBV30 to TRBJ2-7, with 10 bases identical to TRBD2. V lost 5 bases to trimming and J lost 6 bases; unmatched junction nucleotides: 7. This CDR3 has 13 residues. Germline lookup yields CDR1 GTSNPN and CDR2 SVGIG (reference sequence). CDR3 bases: TGTGCCTGGCGGGATAGCGGGGGGTTCGAGCAGTACTTC. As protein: CAWRDSGGFEQYF.

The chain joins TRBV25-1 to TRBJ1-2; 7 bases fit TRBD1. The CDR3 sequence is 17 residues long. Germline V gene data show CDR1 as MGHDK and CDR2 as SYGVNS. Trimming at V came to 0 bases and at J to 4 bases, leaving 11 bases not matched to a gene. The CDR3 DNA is TGTGCCAGCAGTGAATACGGGGGGGGACAGAGCCTCTATGGCTACACCTTC. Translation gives CASSEYGGGQSLYGYTF.

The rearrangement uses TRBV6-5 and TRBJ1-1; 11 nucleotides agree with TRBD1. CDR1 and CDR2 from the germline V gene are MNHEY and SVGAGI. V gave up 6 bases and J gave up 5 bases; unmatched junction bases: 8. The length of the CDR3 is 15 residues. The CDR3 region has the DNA TGTGCCAGCAGCCCCCGGACAGGGGGCGCGACTGAAGCTTTCTTT. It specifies CASSPRTGGATEAFF.

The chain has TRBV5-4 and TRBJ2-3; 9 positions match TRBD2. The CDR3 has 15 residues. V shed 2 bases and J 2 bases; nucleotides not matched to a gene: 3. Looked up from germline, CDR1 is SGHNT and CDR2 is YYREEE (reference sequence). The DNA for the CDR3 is TGTGCCAGCAGCTTAGCGGGGGGACTCACAGATACGCAGTATTTT. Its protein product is CASSLAGGLTDTQYF.

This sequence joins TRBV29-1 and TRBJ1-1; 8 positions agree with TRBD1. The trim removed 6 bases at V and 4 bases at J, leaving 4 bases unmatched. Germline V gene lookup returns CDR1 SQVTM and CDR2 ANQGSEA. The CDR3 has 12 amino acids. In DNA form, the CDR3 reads TGCAGCGTAAACAGGGGGTCCACTGAAGCTTTCTTT. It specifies CSVNRGSTEAFF.

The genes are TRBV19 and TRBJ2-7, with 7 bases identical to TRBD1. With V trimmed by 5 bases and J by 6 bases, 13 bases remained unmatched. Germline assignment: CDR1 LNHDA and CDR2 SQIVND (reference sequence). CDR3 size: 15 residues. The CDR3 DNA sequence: TGTGCCAGTAGTTCTCCGGGACAGCTATCCGTCGAGCAGTACTTC. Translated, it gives CASSSPGQLSVEQYF.

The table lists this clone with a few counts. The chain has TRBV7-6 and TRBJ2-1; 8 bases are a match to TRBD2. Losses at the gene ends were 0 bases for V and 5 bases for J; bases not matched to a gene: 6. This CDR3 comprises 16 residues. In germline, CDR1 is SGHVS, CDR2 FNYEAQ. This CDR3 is CASSLASGGTHNEQFF. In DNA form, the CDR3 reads TGTGCCAGCAGCTTAGCGAGCGGGGGCACACACAATGAGCAGTTCTTC.

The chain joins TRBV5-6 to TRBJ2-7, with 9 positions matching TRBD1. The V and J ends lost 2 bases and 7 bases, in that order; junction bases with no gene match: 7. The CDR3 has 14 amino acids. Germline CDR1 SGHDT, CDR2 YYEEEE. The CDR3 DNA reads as TGTGCCAGCAGCTTCGGGACAGGGTTTCGGGAGCAGTACTTC. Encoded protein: CASSFGTGFREQYF. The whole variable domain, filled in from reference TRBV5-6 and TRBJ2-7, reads DAGVTQSPTHLIKTRGQQVTLRCSPKSGHDTVSWYQQALGQGPQFIFQYYEEEERQRGNFPDRFSGHQFPNYSSELNVNALLLGDSALYLCASSFGTGFREQYFGPGTRLTVT.

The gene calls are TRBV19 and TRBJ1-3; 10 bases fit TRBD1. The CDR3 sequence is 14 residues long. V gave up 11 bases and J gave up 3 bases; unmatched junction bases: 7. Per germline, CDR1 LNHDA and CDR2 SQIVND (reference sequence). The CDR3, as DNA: TGTGCCTCGGACGGGACAGGGGATGGAAACACCATATATTTT. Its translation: CASDGTGDGNTIYF.

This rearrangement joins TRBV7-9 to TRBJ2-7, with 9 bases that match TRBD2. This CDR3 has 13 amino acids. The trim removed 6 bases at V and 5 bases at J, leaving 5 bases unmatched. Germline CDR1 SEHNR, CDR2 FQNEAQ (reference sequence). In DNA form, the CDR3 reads TGTGCCAGCAGATTGGCGGGGGGGAACGAGCAGTACTTC. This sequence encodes CASRLAGGNEQYF. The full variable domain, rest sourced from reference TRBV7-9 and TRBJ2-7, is DTGVSQNPRHKITKRGQNVTFRCDPISEHNRLYWYRQTLGQGPEFLTYFQNEAQLEKSRLLSDRFSAERPKGSFSTLEIQRTEQGDSAMYLCASRLAGGNEQYFGPGTRLTVT.

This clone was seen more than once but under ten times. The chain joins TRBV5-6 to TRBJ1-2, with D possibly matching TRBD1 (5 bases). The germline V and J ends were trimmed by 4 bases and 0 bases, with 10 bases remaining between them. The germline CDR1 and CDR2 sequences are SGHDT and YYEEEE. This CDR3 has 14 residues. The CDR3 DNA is TGTGCCAGCAGCCCCGGGGGAGCTAACTATGGCTACACCTTC. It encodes CASSPGGANYGYTF.

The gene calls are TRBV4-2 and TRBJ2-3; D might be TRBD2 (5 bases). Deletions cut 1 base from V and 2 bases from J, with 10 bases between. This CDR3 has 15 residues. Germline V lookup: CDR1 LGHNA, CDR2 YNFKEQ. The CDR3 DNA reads TGTGCCAGCAGCCAAGCTAGGGAGATCACAGATACGCAGTATTTT. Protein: CASSQAREITDTQYF.